The T cell receptor beta chain described here comes from a study of blood T cell repertoires in COVID-19. About the research overall: Sites across the United States, Italy and Spain contributed samples from acute and convalescent COVID-19. PBMCs, B-cell-depleted T cells, or T cells were the source of the cDNA or gDNA that made up the material.

In the authors' workflow: Estimates of nucleated cell counts were drawn from the amplification of reference gene primers. Sequenced by immunoSEQ multiplex PCR; TCRdb stores in-frame clones only, minus some. That table is the source of V, J and clone size, and D and trimming were worked out from the DNA. The top ten clones hold 12% of a sample with approximately 90,000 clones, about 85% of them seen once. The CDR3 loop spans 12 amino acids. V was trimmed by 0 bases and J by 5 bases, leaving 4 bases between them. The V gene's germline CDR1 is ENHRY and CDR2 SYGVKD. This clone was detected only a few times.

This sequence joins TRBV10-3 and TRBJ1-1; no definite D call. Sequenced sample: peripheral blood. The clonotype comes from a human donor in a cohort sampled during active COVID-19. Here the CDR3 reads CAISESRTEAFF. For the CDR3, the DNA is TGTGCCATCAGTGAGTCGCGGACTGAAGCTTTCTTT.